Listed below are T cell receptor beta chains from one sample, sequenced in a study of shared clonotypes between healthy human individuals. Produced via immunoSEQ multiplex PCR; TCRdb's table is partial and in-frame only. The data contain about 650,000 clones, less than 97% of them seen just once; the ten biggest clones take up around 0.11%. The sample taken for sequencing was naive CD8+ T cells sorted from blood. These receptors all stem from a young woman in good health. The CDR3 runs from the conserved cysteine through the conserved F or W. A D gene is named only where the DNA matches it firmly. Clone size is stated in some rows and not others, as once, few, many or a class when expanded.

d_call j_call v_call clone_size cdr3_aa cdr3_nt
TRBD1 TRBJ1-1 TRBV7-9 NA CASSSEGARTEAFF TGTGCCAGCAGCTCGGAGGGGGCGCGCACTGAAGCTTTCTTT
NA TRBJ1-2 TRBV7-9 NA CASSLPIGRDYGYTF TGTGCCAGCAGCTTACCCATAGGCAGGGATTATGGCTACACCTTT
NA TRBJ2-1 TRBV28 NA CASTLGAEYNEQFF TGTGCCAGCACCTTAGGGGCGGAGTACAATGAGCAGTTCTTC
NA TRBJ1-1 TRBV4-1 few CASSLGRTEAFF TGCGCCAGCAGCCTGGGACGGACTGAAGCTTTCTTT
NA TRBJ2-7 TRBV27 NA CASSLGEPYEQYF TGTGCCAGCAGTTTAGGGGAACCCTACGAGCAGTACTTC
NA TRBJ1-2 TRBV6-5 NA CASNEQDGGYTF TGTGCCAGCAACGAACAGGACGGTGGCTACACCTTC
TRBD1 TRBJ1-1 TRBV10-3 NA CAISQGAANTEAFF TGTGCCATCTCCCAGGGGGCTGCGAACACTGAAGCTTTCTTT
NA TRBJ1-2 TRBV10-3 NA CAISENSLATF TGTGCCATCAGTGAGAACAGCCTAGCCACCTTC
NA TRBJ1-2 TRBV4-1 NA CASSLPADQVHGYTF TGCGCCAGCAGCCTGCCGGCCGACCAGGTTCATGGCTACACCTTC
TRBD2 TRBJ2-7 TRBV4-1 NA CASSRTGLAYEQYF TGCGCCAGCAGCCGCACCGGACTAGCTTACGAGCAGTACTTC
NA TRBJ1-5 TRBV2 NA CASSDRLNQPQHF TGTGCCAGCAGTGACCGGCTAAATCAGCCCCAGCATTTT
TRBD2 TRBJ2-7 TRBV28 NA CASSPRLAGVREQYF TGTGCCAGCAGCCCTAGACTAGCGGGAGTCAGGGAGCAGTACTTC
NA TRBJ2-2 TRBV5-6 NA CASSSEIMGTGELFF TGTGCCAGCAGCTCGGAGATAATGGGCACCGGGGAGCTGTTTTTT
NA TRBJ2-2 TRBV10-3 NA CAISQGTGELFF TGTGCCATCAGCCAGGGGACCGGGGAGCTGTTTTTT
NA TRBJ2-7 TRBV4-1 NA CASSHGSSYEQYF TGCGCCAGCAGCCACGGGTCTTCCTACGAGCAGTACTTC
NA TRBJ2-1 TRBV27 NA CASCPGPGSSYNEQFF TGTGCCAGCTGCCCTGGGCCGGGTTCCTCCTACAATGAGCAGTTCTTC
TRBD1 TRBJ2-7 TRBV11-2 NA CASSYRDRGSYEQYF TGTGCCAGCAGTTACCGGGACAGGGGCTCCTACGAGCAGTACTTC
NA TRBJ2-7 TRBV27 NA CASSLGVHWRQYF TGTGCCAGCAGTTTAGGGGTCCATTGGAGGCAGTACTTC
TRBD2 TRBJ2-1 TRBV27 NA CASELTSCGSVVYYNEQFF TGTGCCAGCGAGTTAACTAGTTGCGGGAGCGTAGTATACTACAATGAGCAGTTCTTC
TRBD2 TRBJ2-7 TRBV19 NA CASSFGTSATYEQYF TGTGCCAGTAGCTTCGGGACTAGCGCTACCTACGAGCAGTACTTC
NA TRBJ2-7 TRBV27 NA CASSPSQLREQYF TGTGCCAGCAGTCCCTCCCAGCTTCGCGAGCAGTACTTC
TRBD2 TRBJ2-5 TRBV7-8 NA CASSATGTSGETQYF TGTGCCAGCAGCGCCACCGGGACTAGCGGTGAGACCCAGTACTTC